The 27 T cell receptor beta chains listed next were all sequenced from one sample in a study of CD8 T cells in ankylosing spondylitis (TCRdb year 2017). Library preparation was by 5' RACE. Data came from an Illumina HiSeq 2500. TCRdb reran the public reads through fastp at Q25 and MiXCR, keeping productive beta chains. Every CDR3 protein is listed once, alongside the most common genes and DNA of its rows. For this sample there are roughly 91,000 distinct CDR3 sequences; about 8.3% appear just once. The ten largest clonotypes hold 9.9% of the sample. Sequencing used blood, either unsorted or a sorted T cell fraction (not recorded which). These receptors originate from a male donor with ankylosing spondylitis or in good health (not recorded which).

The table lists this clonotype with many counts. V is TRBV20-1 and J is TRBJ1-4; D perhaps matches TRBD1 (5 bases). This CDR3 comprises 15 residues. Germline lookup yields CDR1 DFQATT and CDR2 SNEGSKA (reference sequence). V was clipped by 3 bases and J by 3 bases, with 14 bases between them. CDR3 region: CSAREDTSANEKLFF. The CDR3 DNA sequence: TGCAGTGCTAGGGAGGACACCTCGGCTAATGAAAAACTGTTTTTT.

Regarding this clonotype: This may arise from a read error, as a much more abundant clone is one base away. The rearrangement joins TRBV2 to TRBJ2-7; tentative D call: TRBD2 (5 bases). Per the germline V gene, CDR1 is SNHLY and CDR2 is FYNNEI. The CDR3 loop spans 12 amino acids. For the CDR3, the DNA is TGTGCCAACAGTGGACTTAGCTACGAGCAGTACTTC. Encoded protein: CANSGLSYEQYF. The complete variable domain, with remaining parts taken from reference TRBV2 and TRBJ2-7, reads EPEVTQTPSHQVTQMGQEVILRCVPISNHLYFYWYRQILGQKVEFLVSFYNNEISEKSEIFDDQFSVERPDGSNFTLKIRSTKLEDSAMYFCANSGLSYEQYFGPGTRLTVT.

Many counts were recorded for this clonotype. The chain links TRBV20-1 to TRBJ2-1, with TRBD2 matching over 7 bases. Germline CDR1 is DFQATT and CDR2 is SNEGSKA (reference sequence). The CDR3 runs to 18 residues. V dropped 2 bases and J dropped 4; count of bases not matched to a gene: 17. CDR3 sequence (DNA): TGCAGTGCTAGACGGGTAGGGGCGGCGGGAGTGGAGTACAATGAGCAGTTCTTC. Its translation: CSARRVGAAGVEYNEQFF.

The chain recombines TRBV7-2 with TRBJ2-1; no reliable D call. Germline loops: CDR1 SGHTA, CDR2 FQGNSA. The CDR3 is made up of 12 amino acids. V lost 6 bases and J lost 5, with 8 bases in between. Here the CDR3 reads CASSPLHNEQFF. In nucleotides, the CDR3 is TGTGCCAGCAGTCCATTACACAATGAGCAGTTCTTC.

This clonotype was picked up many times. The rearrangement links TRBV24-1 to TRBJ2-5, with D hard to call. CDR3 size: 13 residues. V gave up 12 bases and J gave up 5 bases, with 18 bases separating them. Germline V gene sequence: CDR1 KGHDR, CDR2 SFDVKD. The CDR3 loop reads CASADGRAETQYF. Written as DNA, the CDR3 is TGTGCCTCCGCCGACGGCCGAGCGGAGACCCAGTACTTC.

This clonotype has only one observation. The rearrangement links TRBV7-2 to TRBJ2-7; D is unclear. CDR1 is SGHTA and CDR2 is FQGNSA in the germline V gene. Trimming stripped 2 bases from V and 2 bases from J, with 10 bases between. The CDR3 length is 14 residues. CDR3 DNA sequence: TGTGCCAGCAGCTTATGGCAGAAACCCTACGAGCAGTACTTC. Translating gives CASSLWQKPYEQYF.

Many counts were recorded for this clonotype. The chain joins TRBV10-3 to TRBJ2-7; the D gene is possibly TRBD1 (5 bases). CDR3 length: 13 amino acids. CDR1 is ENHRY, CDR2 SYGVKD, per germline. Trimming left V 8 bases short and J 2 bases short, with 13 bases between. DNA of the CDR3: TGTGCCATCGAGGCGGACACAGCCTACGAGCAGTACTTC. This sequence encodes CAIEADTAYEQYF.

This clonotype was picked up many times. The V gene is TRBV23-1, the J gene TRBJ2-3; TRBD1 agrees at 8 bases. TRBV23-1 falls under the ORF class, with uncertain function. The CDR3 is made up of 16 amino acids. The ends lost 3 bases at V and 1 base at J; junction bases unmatched: 6. As DNA, the CDR3 is TGCGCCAGCAGTCACTTCGACAGGGGCGGCACAGATACGCAGTATTTT. The encoded protein is CASSHFDRGGTDTQYF.

For this clonotype: A much larger clone differs by one base, so this may be a read error. The V call is TRBV5-1, the J call TRBJ2-1, with TRBD2 identical over 7 bases. Germline loops: CDR1 SGHRS, CDR2 YFSETQ. Germline trimming cut 4 bases from V and 7 bases from J; bases unmatched to any gene: 14. CDR3 length: 16 residues. CDR3 sequence (DNA): TGCGCCAGCAGCAGGGGACGGCGGGGAGCGGGAAATGAGCAGTTCTTC. The encoded protein is CASSRGRRGAGNEQFF.

The table lists this clonotype with many counts. V gene TRBV5-1 combines with J gene TRBJ2-2, with no clear D. This CDR3 comprises 15 residues. Trimming cost V 2 bases and J 1 base, with 9 bases left between them. Germline lookup yields CDR1 SGHRS and CDR2 YFSETQ. Here the CDR3 reads CASSFGTWNTGELFF. The CDR3 nucleotides read TGCGCCAGCAGCTTCGGCACATGGAACACCGGGGAGCTGTTTTTT.

The sample holds many counts of this clonotype. V is TRBV18 and J is TRBJ2-2, with 9 bases fitting TRBD1. Germline V gene data show CDR1 as KGHSH and CDR2 as LQKENI. V trimming: 3 bases; J trimming: 7 bases; junction bases outside the gene matches: 6. CDR3 size: 15 residues. The CDR3 coding sequence is TGTGCCAGCTCACCGATGACAGGGGGTGTCGGGGAGCTGTTTTTT. Amino acid sequence: CASSPMTGGVGELFF.

This chain connects TRBV11-2 to TRBJ2-1; 10 bases fit TRBD2. Germline V gene sequence: CDR1 SGHAT, CDR2 FQNNGV. Trimming cost V 5 bases and J 2 bases; bases outside gene matches: 9. CDR3 length equals 17 residues. DNA for the CDR3: TGTGCCAGCAGCCTCCGGACTAGCGGTTACCCCTACAATGAGCAGTTCTTC. It codes for CASSLRTSGYPYNEQFF.

There are many counts of this clonotype. This sequence joins TRBV5-1 and TRBJ2-1; D ambiguous. The CDR3 extends over 15 amino acids. The germline CDR1 and CDR2 sequences are SGHRS and YFSETQ. Trimming cost V 1 base and J 6 bases, with 14 bases left between them. CDR3 nucleotides: TGCGCCAGCAGCTTGATGCGGACCCCCCTCAATGAGCAGTTCTTC. It translates to CASSLMRTPLNEQFF.

The chain uses TRBV6-5 and TRBJ1-2; 8 bases fit TRBD1. The CDR3 is 17 amino acids. Germline V gene data show CDR1 as MNHEY and CDR2 as SVGAGI. V was clipped by 2 bases and J by 8 bases; unmatched bases: 16. CDR3 residues: CASSYVYRTGKDDGYTF. The CDR3, as DNA: TGTGCCAGCAGTTACGTATATAGGACAGGGAAGGACGACGGCTACACCTTC.

This clonotype was picked up many times. The V call is TRBV7-8, the J call TRBJ1-5; unclear D gene. Germline CDR1 reads SGHVS; CDR2 reads FQNEAQ. The CDR3 totals 15 residues. Trimming took off 0 bases at V and 3 bases at J, with 9 bases between the two ends. In DNA, the CDR3 is TGTGCCAGCAGCTTAGCCCGGCTATTCAATCAGCCCCAGCATTTT. It codes for CASSLARLFNQPQHF.

The genes are TRBV19 and TRBJ1-1; unclear D gene. The CDR3 extends over 17 amino acids. The germline V and J ends were trimmed by 9 bases and 1 base, with 24 bases remaining between them. Germline lookup yields CDR1 LNHDA and CDR2 SQIVND (reference sequence). CDR3 protein: CASRQTRDVVQNTEAFF. The DNA for the CDR3 is TGTGCCAGCCGACAAACCCGGGATGTTGTTCAGAACACTGAAGCTTTCTTT.

This clonotype was seen ten or more times. This chain's CDR3 is CASSLGLSNSPLHF. DNA for the CDR3: TGTGCCAGCAGTTTAGGACTCAGTAATTCACCCCTCCACTTT. The chain carries TRBV12-3 or TRBV12-4 and TRBJ1-6; D remains unclear. Trimming took 1 base from V and 6 from J, leaving 7 bases between them. The CDR3 has 14 residues.

For this clonotype: A clone one base away is much larger, so this may be a read error. The chain recombines TRBV25-1 with TRBJ2-2; D ambiguous. Germline assignment: CDR1 MGHDK and CDR2 SYGVNS. With 5 bases removed from V and 4 bases from J, the gap between germline ends came to 11 bases. This CDR3 contains 14 residues. Written as DNA, the CDR3 is TGTGCCAGCAGTCGAGCAGGTTGCACCGGGGAGCTGTTTTTT. Amino acid sequence: CASSRAGCTGELFF.

This clonotype was detected ten times or more. The chain combines TRBV7-9 with TRBJ1-1; no definite D call. CDR3 length: 14 residues. Germline loops: CDR1 SEHNR, CDR2 FQNEAQ (reference sequence). The V gene lost 6 bases and the J gene lost 1 base, with 12 bases spanning the gap. CDR3 sequence reads: CASRAATENTEAFF. CDR3 DNA: TGTGCCAGCAGGGCAGCAACCGAGAACACTGAAGCTTTCTTT.

In its sample, this clonotype was seen many times. The gene calls are TRBV7-6 and TRBJ1-6, with no clear D. The CDR3 is made up of 14 amino acids. V shed 3 bases and J shed 10 bases, with 13 bases lying between them. CDR1 SGHVS and CDR2 FNYEAQ come from the germline V gene. The DNA for the CDR3 is TGTGCCAGCAGCTTTGAGGGAACCCAATCACCCCTCCACTTT. Translated: CASSFEGTQSPLHF.

This clonotype occurred many times. V gene TRBV5-1 combines with J gene TRBJ1-6, with 7 nucleotides matching TRBD1. CDR3 size: 16 residues. V shed 4 bases, J shed 0 bases, and the junction held 4 bases outside the gene matches. The germline CDR1 and CDR2 sequences are SGHRS and YFSETQ. The CDR3 region has the DNA TGCGCCAGCAGCGTCCGGGACAGCTCCTATAATTCACCCCTCCACTTT. Translating gives CASSVRDSSYNSPLHF.

The chain links TRBV12-3 or TRBV12-4 to TRBJ2-1; a weak D match, TRBD2 (5 bases). There are 15 residues in the CDR3. V was clipped by 0 bases and J by 9 bases, with 15 bases between them. The CDR3 bases are TGTGCCAGCAGTTTAGCGCTACCGGGATACGGTGAGCAGTTCTTC. It specifies CASSLALPGYGEQFF.

This clonotype was observed a handful of times. The chain recombines TRBV7-9 with TRBJ2-7; 8 bases line up with TRBD2. From germline, CDR1 is SEHNR and CDR2 FQNEAQ (reference sequence). With 2 bases clipped from V and 5 bases from J, the junction kept 8 bases outside the gene matches. The CDR3 sequence is 15 residues long. The CDR3 reads CASSLMGAGDHEQYF. The CDR3 region has the DNA TGTGCCAGCAGCTTAATGGGAGCGGGGGACCACGAGCAGTACTTC.

This clonotype was counted ten times or more. The rearrangement uses TRBV6-2 or TRBV6-3 and TRBJ2-4, with D tentatively TRBD2 (6 bases). Per germline, CDR1 MNHEY and CDR2 SVGEGT. The CDR3 is made up of 14 amino acids. V lost 6 bases, J lost 3 bases, and 12 bases lay in between. CDR3 DNA sequence: TGTGCCAGCAGCGGCGCGGGGATCAAAAACATTCAGTACTTC. This gives the protein CASSGAGIKNIQYF.

This clonotype was picked up a small number of times. The chain links TRBV7-8 to TRBJ2-1, with D perhaps TRBD1 (6 bases). Germline-derived CDR1 and CDR2 are SGHVS and FQNEAQ. This CDR3 is built from 14 residues. The V end lost 5 bases, the J end lost 5 bases, and 13 bases lay between the germline ends. In DNA form, the CDR3 reads TGTGCCAGCAGCGTCCGGGACACCAACAATGAGCAGTTCTTC. Its protein is CASSVRDTNNEQFF. Full variable domain (rest looked up from reference TRBV7-8 and TRBJ2-1): GAGVSQSPRYKVAKRGQDVALRCDPISGHVSLFWYQQALGQGPEFLTYFQNEAQLDKSGLPSDRFFAERPEGSVSTLKIQRTQQEDSAVYLCASSVRDTNNEQFFGPGTRLTVL.

In this sample, this clonotype turned up many times. V is TRBV5-6 and J is TRBJ1-5; 8 bases are shared with TRBD1. J was trimmed by 7 bases and V by 4 bases; bases with no gene match: 7. This CDR3 contains 14 residues. Germline V gene sequence: CDR1 SGHDT, CDR2 YYEEEE. As DNA, the CDR3 is TGTGCCAGCAGCCACGGGACAGGATTCCAGCCCCAGCATTTT. The encoded protein is CASSHGTGFQPQHF.

This clonotype was observed many times. The V gene is TRBV5-6, the J gene TRBJ2-3; either TRBD1 or TRBD2 may fit D (5 bases each). Germline loops: CDR1 SGHDT, CDR2 YYEEEE. With 3 bases removed from V and 1 base from J, the gap between germline ends came to 9 bases. This CDR3 has 14 amino acids. For the CDR3, the DNA is TGTGCCAGCAGCTCGATGGGGGGCACAGATACGCAGTATTTT. Translating it yields CASSSMGGTDTQYF.